This is a list of T cell receptor beta chains from one sample in a study of PD-L1 blockade in urothelial cancer. Method: immunoSEQ multiplex PCR; TCRdb's copy keeps in-frame clones and lacks some. The table records tens of thousands of clones, 84% of them present only once. The sequences come from PBMCs, collected around atezolizumab (anti-PD-L1) treatment. The receptors were sampled from a woman in her seventies with urothelial cancer. Both conserved end residues are part of each CDR3. The D gene is left open where the match is weak. Rows give clone size only sometimes, using once, few, many, or a class for an expanded clone.

>TRBJ2-5|TRBV5-1|TRBD2|.
TGCGCCAGCAGCTCGACTAGCGGGGGCCAAGAGACCCAGTACTTC
CASSSTSGGQETQYF
>TRBJ2-7|TRBV6-1|.|once
TGTGCCAGCATGGAGCAGGGGCACTACGAGCAGTACTTC
CASMEQGHYEQYF
>TRBJ2-5|TRBV2|TRBD2|.
TGTGCCAGCAGTGACAGTTTGGGGGGGTCAAGGGAGACCCAGTACTTC
CASSDSLGGSRETQYF
>TRBJ1-3|TRBV25-1|.|.
TGTGCCAGCAGTGCCCCAGGGGATAACGGAAACACCATATATTTT
CASSAPGDNGNTIYF
>TRBJ1-2|TRBV29-1|TRBD1|.
TGCAGCGCCGGGACAGGGGGTTATGGCTACACCTTC
CSAGTGGYGYTF
>TRBJ1-1|TRBV6-1|.|few
TGTGCCAGCAGCCCCCGGGTAGAGGGCACCACTGAAGCTTTCTTT
CASSPRVEGTTEAFF
>TRBJ2-3|TRBV5-1|.|.
TGCGCCAGCAGCTCCGGGACTTCGCGAGATACGCAGTATTTT
CASSSGTSRDTQYF
>TRBJ2-1|TRBV5-1|.|.
TGCGCCAGCAGCTTAGGCCGGGACTCAGGGCGAAATGAGCAGTTCTTC
CASSLGRDSGRNEQFF
>TRBJ1-5|TRBV28|.|.
TGTGCCAGCAGTTTTGAGGAAAATCAGCCCCAGCATTTT
CASSFEENQPQHF
>TRBJ2-5|TRBV7-6|TRBD1|.
TGTGCCAGCAGCTTAGAGGGCAGGGGGCGAGAGACCCAGTACTTC
CASSLEGRGRETQYF
>TRBJ1-1|TRBV5-1|.|.
TGCGCCAGCAGCTTGGCCATAGGGGTGAACACTGAAGCTTTCTTT
CASSLAIGVNTEAFF
>TRBJ1-5|TRBV28|TRBD1|.
TGTGCCAGCAGCCCCCACAGGGGCCGTGGCGGGGAAAATCAGCCCCAGCATTTT
CASSPHRGRGGENQPQHF
>TRBJ1-1|TRBV30|.|medium-sized
TGTGCCTGGAGGGATTCCGGGATAGCTGAAGCTTTCTTT
CAWRDSGIAEAFF
>TRBJ1-2|TRBV28|.|.
TGTGTCGTAAACCTGGGGGGCTATGGCTACACCTTC
CVVNLGGYGYTF
>TRBJ1-2|TRBV5-1|TRBD1|few
TGCGCCAGCTCTTCTACCGGACAGGGGGCTATAGGCTACACCTTC
CASSSTGQGAIGYTF
>TRBJ1-5|TRBV5-6|TRBD1|.
TGTGCCAGCAGCTTGGCCGGGACAGGGAATCAGCCCCAGCATTTT
CASSLAGTGNQPQHF
>TRBJ2-5|TRBV6-5|.|.
TGTGCCAGCAGTTCCGTCGCGAAGACCCAGTACTTC
CASSSVAKTQYF
>TRBJ1-2|TRBV30|TRBD1|.
TGTGCCTGGGGTAGCAGGACAGGGGCCCCTACTACCTTC
CAWGSRTGAPTTF
>TRBJ2-7|TRBV30|.|.
TGTGCCTGGAGTGGGGGGGTATCCTACGAGCAGTACTTC
CAWSGGVSYEQYF
>TRBJ1-1|TRBV6-1|.|.
TGTGCCAGCAGTGAGTGGGGCTTCATGAACACTGAAGCTTTCTTT
CASSEWGFMNTEAFF
>TRBJ1-1|TRBV6-1|.|few
TGTGCCAGCAGTGAAATCGACTCGAACACTGAAGCTTTCTTT
CASSEIDSNTEAFF
>TRBJ1-2|TRBV6-1|TRBD1|.
TGTGCCAGCACCATAGACAGGGGGCCCGGAGTGGGCTACACCTTC
CASTIDRGPGVGYTF
>TRBJ2-2|TRBV4-1|.|.
TGCGCCAGCAGCCAAGATTGGTATGGGCAGAACACCGGGGAGCTGTTTTTT
CASSQDWYGQNTGELFF
>TRBJ2-1|TRBV28|TRBD1|once
TGTGCCAGCAGTTTACTTCCGGGACAGGGGGCTTACAATGAGCAGTTCTTC
CASSLLPGQGAYNEQFF
>TRBJ1-2|TRBV30|.|once
TGTGCCTGGAGTCCGGGACACCCCCACGGCTACACCTTC
CAWSPGHPHGYTF
>TRBJ1-4|TRBV5-1|.|once
TGCGCCAGCCGATCCGCGGGCGAAAAACTGTTTTTT
CASRSAGEKLFF
>TRBJ2-2|TRBV19|.|once
TGTGCCAGTACTACGTTGCCGGGACAAGAGCTGTTTTTT
CASTTLPGQELFF
>TRBJ2-7|TRBV7-2|TRBD1|.
TGTGCCAGCAGTACATCCCGGGACAGGTGGTACGAGCAGTACTTC
CASSTSRDRWYEQYF
>TRBJ2-3|TRBV30|TRBD2|.
TGTGCCTGGAGTAGGGGACTAGCGGGAGGCACAGATACGCAGTATTTT
CAWSRGLAGGTDTQYF
>TRBJ2-5|TRBV19|TRBD2|once
TGTGCCAGTAGTATCCCCCTAGCGGGAGCGGTGACCCAGTACTTC
CASSIPLAGAVTQYF
>TRBJ2-7|TRBV7-3|TRBD1|.
TGTGCCAGCAGCTTAAGGGGACAGGCCGAGCAGTACTTC
CASSLRGQAEQYF
>TRBJ1-2|TRBV5-1|.|.
TGCGCCAGCAGCAACACGGGGGGTAACTATGGCTACACCTTC
CASSNTGGNYGYTF
>TRBJ2-1|TRBV7-2|.|.
TGTGCCAGCAGCCCGCGACTATGGGGGCGGTATGAGCAGTTCTTC
CASSPRLWGRYEQFF
>TRBJ2-7|TRBV7-8|.|.
TGTGCCAGCAGCTTAGCCGGGACTGGGACCTACGAGCAGTACTTC
CASSLAGTGTYEQYF
>TRBJ1-2|TRBV4-3|TRBD1|.
TGCGCCAGCAGCCAATCTGACAGGGGGCTAAGGGGAGGCTACACCTTC
CASSQSDRGLRGGYTF
>TRBJ2-1|TRBV5-1|.|once
TGCGCCAGCAGCTTGAACGGTTACAATGAGCAGTTCTTC
CASSLNGYNEQFF
>TRBJ2-7|TRBV7-2|TRBD1|few
TGTGCCAGCAGCCGTAACAGGGGACCCTACGAGCAGTACTTC
CASSRNRGPYEQYF
>TRBJ2-5|TRBV18|.|few
TGTGCCAGCTCACCTGACGGACTTCGGGGGGAGACCCAGTACTTC
CASSPDGLRGETQYF
>TRBJ1-1|TRBV30|.|.
TGTGCCTGGTCTCTGGGGCGGCTTAGGAACACTGAAGCTTTCTTT
CAWSLGRLRNTEAFF
>TRBJ2-3|TRBV6-5|.|once
TGTGCCAGCAGTTACTCTCGGCAGGGGGGAGATACGCAGTATTTT
CASSYSRQGGDTQYF
>TRBJ1-4|TRBV19|.|.
TGTGCCAGTAGTCAGGGGAACAGGAATGAAAAACTGTTTTTT
CASSQGNRNEKLFF
>TRBJ2-2|TRBV30|TRBD1|once
TGTGCCCGCCGGACAGGGACGAACACCGGGGAGCTGTTTTTT
CARRTGTNTGELFF
>TRBJ2-5|TRBV6-5|.|.
TGTGCCAGCAGTTACTCGAGGGGACTCCAAGAGACCCAGTACTTC
CASSYSRGLQETQYF
>TRBJ2-1|TRBV11-2|TRBD2|once
TGTGCCAGCAGCCAACTAGCGGGGGTCTACAATGAGCAGTTCTTC
CASSQLAGVYNEQFF